The present T cell receptor (beta chain) was sequenced within a study of beta chain features in type 1 diabetes. Overall study: In all, roughly 98,000,000 sorted cells from all samples were analyzed. Findings and caveats of the study: Researchers report that Type 1 diabetes patients had moderately but significantly shorter TCRB CDR3s across all four CD4+ subsets. Type 1 diabetes patients had VDJ junctions that carried fewer insertions and more deletions.

On this clone: What it binds is unknown.

The sequenced template was cDNA made from the entire isolated RNA. Profiling relied on immunoSEQ multiplex PCR, and the TCRdb table lists in-frame clones only, not all of them. This table has more than 300,000 clones, over 8.5% appearing once. It was one heparinised blood draw, averaging around 100 mL, that each donor gave. Via the markers CD45RO/CCR7/CD25/CD127/CD95/CD27, stem cell-like memory, regulatory, central memory and naive CD4+ cells were sorted. This CDR3 is 17 amino acids long. The V segment lost 7 bases and the J segment 6 bases; nucleotides outside the gene matches: 14. From germline, CDR1 is LNHNV and CDR2 YYDKDF (reference sequence).

The sequencing sample was made of central memory CD4+ T cells from blood. The V call is TRBV15, the J call TRBJ2-3; TRBD1 aligns across 12 bases. The clonotype comes from a man aged 25-40 years with type 1 diabetes. In nucleotides, the CDR3 is TGTGCCACCACCGAGAAACCCGGGACAGGGGGCGCGGATACGCAGTATTTT. This sequence encodes CATTEKPGTGGADTQYF.